This T cell receptor beta chain was sequenced for a study of long-term antiretroviral therapy in people with HIV. Broader study findings: Control repertoires displayed wider CDR3 length ranges than the HIV repertoires. Repertoire dominance by clones expanded before ART was seen at all time points.

Version v3.0 of the immunoSEQ assay was performed at survey level. Sequencing used immunoSEQ multiplex PCR; TCRdb keeps in-frame clones, though not all of them. The sample includes about 30,000 clones, about 93% of them seen just once. This clone was recorded once. The antigen remains unidentified. Every donor contributed at least one pre-ART and at least two post-ART PBMC samples. Clinicians in the United States treated all participants with HIV. CDR3 length: 16 amino acids. Germline V CDR1 and CDR2: SGHRS, YFSETQ. V was pared by 2 bases and J by 0 bases, with 9 bases between. The specimen comprised unsorted PBMCs, sampled 5.1 years after starting antiretroviral therapy. V usage is TRBV5-1 and J usage is TRBJ2-6; no clear D. This TCR came from a woman aged 45-59 years with HIV. In DNA, the CDR3 is TGCGCCAGCAGCTTCGTAACAGACTCTGGGGCCAACGTCCTGACTTTC. Translation: CASSFVTDSGANVLTF.